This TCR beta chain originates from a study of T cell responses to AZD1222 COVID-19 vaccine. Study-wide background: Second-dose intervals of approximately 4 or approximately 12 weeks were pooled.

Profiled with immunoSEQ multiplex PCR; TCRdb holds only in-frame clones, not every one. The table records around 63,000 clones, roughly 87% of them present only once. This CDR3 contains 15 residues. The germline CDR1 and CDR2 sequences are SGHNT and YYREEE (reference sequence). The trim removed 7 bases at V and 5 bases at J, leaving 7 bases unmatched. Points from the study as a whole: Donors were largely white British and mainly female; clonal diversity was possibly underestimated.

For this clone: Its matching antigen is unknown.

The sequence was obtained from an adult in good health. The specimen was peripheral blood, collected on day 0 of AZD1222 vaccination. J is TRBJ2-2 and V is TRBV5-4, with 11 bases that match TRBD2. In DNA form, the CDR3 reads TGTGCCAGCGGTACTAGCGGGGGAGGTACCGGGGAGCTGTTTTTT. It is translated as CASGTSGGGTGELFF.